The entry that follows covers one T cell receptor (beta chain) sequence. Study processing details: It was from reference gene primer amplification that nucleated cell counts were estimated. Clones were sequenced by immunoSEQ multiplex PCR, and TCRdb holds only the in-frame ones, with some missing. For V, J and clone size, that table is used; D and trimming come from the DNA. The top ten hold around a third of the sample, which has roughly 40,000 clones, around 79% seen once. V shed 3 bases and J shed 6 bases, with 18 bases lying between them. Germline assignment: CDR1 GTSNPN and CDR2 SVGIG (reference sequence). The CDR3 contains 15 residues. The data derive from a study of blood T cell repertoires in COVID-19. Study in general: Material from acute and convalescent COVID-19 was sourced from the United States, Italy and Spain. PBMCs, B-cell-depleted T cells, or T cells provided the cDNA or gDNA that made up the material.

The chain carries TRBV30 and TRBJ1-5; D uncertain. The specimen sequenced was peripheral blood. This sequence originates from a woman at least 80 years old with acute or convalescent COVID-19. The DNA for the CDR3 is TGTGCCTGGAGCGGGAGTGATGGGTGGCGTCAGCCCCAGCATTTT. It yields the protein CAWSGSDGWRQPQHF.